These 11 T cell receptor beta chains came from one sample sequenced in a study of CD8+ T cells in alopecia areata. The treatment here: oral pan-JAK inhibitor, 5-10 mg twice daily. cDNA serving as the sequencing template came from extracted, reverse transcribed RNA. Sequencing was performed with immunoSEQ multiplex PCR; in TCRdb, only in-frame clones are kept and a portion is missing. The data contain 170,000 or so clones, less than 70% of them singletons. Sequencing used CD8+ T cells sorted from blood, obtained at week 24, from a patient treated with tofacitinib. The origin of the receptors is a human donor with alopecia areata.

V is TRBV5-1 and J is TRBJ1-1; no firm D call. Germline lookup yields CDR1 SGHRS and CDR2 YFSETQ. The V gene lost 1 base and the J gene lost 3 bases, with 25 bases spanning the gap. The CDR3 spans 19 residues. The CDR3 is CASSLWGGFSPTEDTEAFF. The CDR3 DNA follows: TGCGCCAGCAGCTTGTGGGGTGGGTTCTCCCCTACGGAGGACACTGAAGCTTTCTTT.

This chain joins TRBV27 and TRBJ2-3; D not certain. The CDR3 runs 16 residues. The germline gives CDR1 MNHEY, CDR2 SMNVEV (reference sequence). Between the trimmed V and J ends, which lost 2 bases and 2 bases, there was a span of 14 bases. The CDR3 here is CASSLSLGLVTDTQYF. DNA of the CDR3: TGTGCCAGCAGTTTAAGCCTAGGGCTTGTCACAGATACGCAGTATTTT.

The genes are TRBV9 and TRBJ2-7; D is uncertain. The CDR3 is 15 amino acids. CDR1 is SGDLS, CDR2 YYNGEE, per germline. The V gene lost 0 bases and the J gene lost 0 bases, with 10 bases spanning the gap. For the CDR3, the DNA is TGTGCCAGCAGCGTAGAAAGACCGAGCTCCTACGAGCAGTACTTC. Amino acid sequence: CASSVERPSSYEQYF. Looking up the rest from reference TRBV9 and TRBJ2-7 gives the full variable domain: DSGVTQTPKHLITATGQRVTLRCSPRSGDLSVYWYQQSLDQGLQFLIQYYNGEERAKGNILERFSAQQFPDLHSELNLSSLELGDSALYFCASSVERPSSYEQYFGPGTRLTVT.

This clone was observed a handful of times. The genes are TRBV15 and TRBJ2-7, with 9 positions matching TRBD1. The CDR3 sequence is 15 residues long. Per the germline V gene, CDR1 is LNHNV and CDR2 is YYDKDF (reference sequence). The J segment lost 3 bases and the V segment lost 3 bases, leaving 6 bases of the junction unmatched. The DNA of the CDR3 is TGTGCCACCAGCAGCCCCGGGACAGGGTTCTACGAGCAGTACTTC. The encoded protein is CATSSPGTGFYEQYF.

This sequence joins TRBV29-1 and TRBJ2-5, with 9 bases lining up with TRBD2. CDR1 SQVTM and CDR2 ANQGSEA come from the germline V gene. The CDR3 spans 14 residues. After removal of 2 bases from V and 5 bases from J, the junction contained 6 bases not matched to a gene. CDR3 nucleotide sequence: TGCAGCGTTGAAAAGCGGGGGGCCTGGGAGACCCAGTACTTC. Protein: CSVEKRGAWETQYF.

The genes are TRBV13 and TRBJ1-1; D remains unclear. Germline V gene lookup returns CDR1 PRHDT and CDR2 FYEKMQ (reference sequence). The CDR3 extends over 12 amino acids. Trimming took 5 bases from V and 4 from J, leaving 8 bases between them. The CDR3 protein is CASSELGTEAFF. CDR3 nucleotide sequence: TGTGCCAGCAGCGAGCTAGGCACTGAAGCTTTCTTT. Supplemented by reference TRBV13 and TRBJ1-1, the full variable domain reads AAGVIQSPRHLIKEKRETATLKCYPIPRHDTVYWYQQGPGQDPQFLISFYEKMQSDKGSIPDRFSAQQFSDYHSELNMSSLELGDSALYFCASSELGTEAFFGQGTRLTVV.

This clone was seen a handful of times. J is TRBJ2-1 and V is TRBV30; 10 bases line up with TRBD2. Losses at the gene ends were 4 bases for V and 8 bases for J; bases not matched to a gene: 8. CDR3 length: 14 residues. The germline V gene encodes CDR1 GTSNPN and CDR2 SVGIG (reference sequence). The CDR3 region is CAWTTPGTSDEQFF. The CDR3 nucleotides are TGTGCCTGGACTACCCCGGGGACTAGCGATGAGCAGTTCTTC.

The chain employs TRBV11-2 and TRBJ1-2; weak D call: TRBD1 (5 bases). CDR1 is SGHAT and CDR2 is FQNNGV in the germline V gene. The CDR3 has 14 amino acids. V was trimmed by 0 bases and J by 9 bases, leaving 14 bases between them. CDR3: CASSLDGEGMSYTF. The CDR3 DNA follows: TGTGCCAGCAGCTTAGATGGCGAGGGGATGAGCTACACCTTC.

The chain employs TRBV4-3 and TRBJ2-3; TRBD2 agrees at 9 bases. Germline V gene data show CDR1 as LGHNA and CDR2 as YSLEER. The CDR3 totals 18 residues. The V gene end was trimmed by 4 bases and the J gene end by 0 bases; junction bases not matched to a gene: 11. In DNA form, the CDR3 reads TGCGCCAGCAGCCCCTTTAGCGGGGGACACCCTAGCACAGATACGCAGTATTTT. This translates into CASSPFSGGHPSTDTQYF.

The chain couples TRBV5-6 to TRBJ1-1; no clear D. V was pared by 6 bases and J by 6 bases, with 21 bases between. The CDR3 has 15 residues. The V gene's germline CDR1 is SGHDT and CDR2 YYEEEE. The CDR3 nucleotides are TGTGCCAGCAAAGATTTCCAAAGCCTTTTATCTGAAGCTTTCTTT. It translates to CASKDFQSLLSEAFF.

The CDR3 here is CSVEEEWAAFF. CDR3 nucleotide sequence: TGCAGCGTTGAAGAAGAATGGGCAGCTTTCTTT. The chain couples TRBV29-1 to TRBJ1-1; the D is unclear. The CDR3 sequence is 11 residues long. Germline V gene data show CDR1 as SQVTM and CDR2 as ANQGSEA. Deletions cut 0 bases from V and 10 bases from J, with 9 bases between.